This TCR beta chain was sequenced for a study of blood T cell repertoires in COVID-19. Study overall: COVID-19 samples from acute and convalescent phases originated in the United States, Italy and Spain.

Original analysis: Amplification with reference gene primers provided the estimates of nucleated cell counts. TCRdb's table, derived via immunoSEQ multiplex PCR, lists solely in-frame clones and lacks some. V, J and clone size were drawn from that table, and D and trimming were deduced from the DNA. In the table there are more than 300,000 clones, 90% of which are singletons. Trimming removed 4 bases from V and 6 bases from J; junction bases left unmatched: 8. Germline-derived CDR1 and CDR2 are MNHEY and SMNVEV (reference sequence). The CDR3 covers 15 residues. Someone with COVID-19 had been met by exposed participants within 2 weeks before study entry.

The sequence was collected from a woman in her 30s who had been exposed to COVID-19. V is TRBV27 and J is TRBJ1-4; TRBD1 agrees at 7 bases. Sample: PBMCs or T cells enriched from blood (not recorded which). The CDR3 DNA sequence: TGTGCCAGCAGTTCTAGACAGGGTCCATATGAAAAACTGTTTTTT. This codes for CASSSRQGPYEKLFF.